The 23 T cell receptor beta chains in this list originate from one sample, sequenced in a study of tumor-infiltrating lymphocytes in primary liver carcinoma. Both blood RNA, taken from unsorted whole blood, and germline DNA were extracted. A primer in the constant region served to generate TCR beta cDNA from 500 to 600 ng of total RNA. Amplification in three nested multiplex PCR rounds with slightly modified ARM-PCR gave rise to TCR beta libraries. With TRBV1-TRBV30 forward primers and a C-beta reverse primer, the first two PCR rounds were run for roughly 10 cycles each. MiXCR, run by TCRdb on the multiplex PCR reads, gives a single entry per CDR3 protein. The sample yields over 250,000 distinct CDR3 sequences, approximately 58% seen once. The source material was peripheral blood. These receptors all stem from a woman aged 25 to 39 with primary liver carcinoma and hepatitis B virus infection.

On this clonotype itself: The CDR3 end shows no conserved phenylalanine or tryptophan, and so a read error is likely. The genes are TRBV6-6 and TRBJ2-1; TRBD2 matches 9 bases. The germline V gene has CDR1 MNHNY and CDR2 SVGAGI (reference sequence). V shed 7 bases and J 10 bases; nucleotides not matched to a gene: 17. The CDR3 runs to 16 residues. As DNA, the CDR3 is TGTGCCAGCAATGGGCGGGGACTTAGCGGGAGCGGAGAGCAGTTCTCC. Protein product: CASNGRGLSGSGEQFS.

Of note for this clonotype: It may be a read error: a sequence one base away is much more abundant. The chain combines TRBV6-2 or TRBV6-3 with TRBJ2-4; D could derive from TRBD1 or TRBD2 (5 bases each). The CDR3 is 14 residues long. CDR1 MNHEY and CDR2 SVGEGT come from the germline V gene. Here the CDR3 DNA reads TGTGCCAGCAGTTATTCCCGGGGCAAAAACACTCAGTACTTC. Translation gives CASSYSRGKNTQYF.

On this clonotype: A read error may explain this, as a much larger clone is one base away. This chain joins TRBV10-3 and TRBJ2-1, with 7 bases lining up with TRBD2. Germline CDR1 and CDR2: ENHRY and SYGVKD. V shed 4 bases, J shed 8 bases, and the junction held 14 bases outside the gene matches. The CDR3 is 16 residues long. CDR3 region: CAISGSSLAAYDEQFF. The CDR3 bases are TGTGCCATCAGTGGGTCGAGCCTAGCGGCTTATGATGAGCAGTTCTTC.

The table lists this clonotype with many counts. The chain recombines TRBV4-1 with TRBJ2-7; unclear D gene. There are 14 residues in the CDR3. V was clipped by 1 base and J by 3 bases, with 10 bases between them. Germline loops: CDR1 MGHRA, CDR2 YSYEKL. The CDR3 DNA reads TGCGCCAGCAGCCAAGGTTCAGAGATCTACGAGCAGTACTTC. This gives the protein CASSQGSEIYEQYF.

As concerns this clonotype: This sequence may be a read error, since a much larger clone differs from it by one base. The V gene is TRBV6-1, the J gene TRBJ2-5; a weak D match, TRBD1 (5 bases). Germline V gives CDR1 MNHNS, CDR2 SASEGT. The CDR3 covers 14 residues. Trimming removed 8 bases at V and 6 bases at J, with 19 bases between. CDR3 bases: TGTGCCAGCGGGGCCGGCTCTTCGGGCAAGACCCAGTACTTC. The encoded protein is CASGAGSSGKTQYF.

In the case of this clonotype: Here the CDR3 omits its conserved ending phenylalanine or tryptophan, so a read error is the likely source. The chain uses TRBV11-2 and TRBJ2-7; a possible D gene is TRBD2 (5 bases). Germline V lookup: CDR1 SGHAT, CDR2 FQNNGV. This CDR3 region has 16 residues. Between the trimmed V and J ends, which lost 10 bases and 1 base, there was a span of 23 bases. CDR3 sequence reads: CAITNGGVGESYEQYI. The CDR3 nucleotides are TGTGCCATCACAAACGGCGGAGTGGGAGAATCCTACGAGCAGTACATC.

This clonotype showed up just a few times. The V gene is TRBV12-3 or TRBV12-4, the J gene TRBJ2-1, with 8 nucleotides matching TRBD2. With V trimmed by 5 bases and J by 3 bases, 15 bases remained unmatched. The CDR3 is made up of 18 amino acids. The CDR3 DNA reads TGTGCCAGCAGTCACCCCCTGGCGGGAGGCGAAAACTACAATGAGCAGTTCTTC. It is translated as CASSHPLAGGENYNEQFF.

This clonotype was picked up many times. This rearrangement joins TRBV7-9 to TRBJ2-5, with 14 nucleotides matching TRBD2. The CDR3 has 16 amino acids. CDR1 is SEHNR, CDR2 FQNEAQ, per germline (reference sequence). V shed 6 bases and J 5 bases; nucleotides not matched to a gene: 8. For the CDR3, the DNA is TGTGCCAGCAGGTCAAGACTAGCGGGAGGGAGGGAGACCCAGTACTTC. As protein: CASRSRLAGGRETQYF.

With regard to this clonotype: This may be a read error: a much more frequent sequence differs by one nucleotide. J is TRBJ2-7 and V is TRBV4-2; TRBD2 matches 7 bases. Germline V gives CDR1 LGHNA, CDR2 YNFKEQ. The CDR3 consists of 17 residues. Unmatched junction bases numbered 8, after V lost 0 bases and J lost 0 bases. The CDR3 nucleotides are TGTGCCAGCAGCCAAGATCAGGTGCTAGCGGCCTCCTACGAGCAGTACTTC. Its protein product is CASSQDQVLAASYEQYF.

The rearrangement joins TRBV28 to TRBJ2-7, with D maybe TRBD2 (6 bases). The CDR3 has 15 amino acids. Germline V lookup: CDR1 MDHEN, CDR2 SYDVKM. Trimming left V 5 bases short and J 0 bases short, with 14 bases between. CDR3 sequence: CASSRGGVSSYEQYF. The CDR3 nucleotides read TGTGCCAGCAGTCGGGGCGGGGTGAGCTCCTACGAGCAGTACTTC.

In its sample, this clonotype was seen a few times. The chain combines TRBV6-1 with TRBJ1-1; D remains unclear. Germline V CDR1 and CDR2: MNHNS, SASEGT. There are 14 residues in the CDR3. The V and J ends lost 6 bases and 0 bases respectively, with 11 bases between them. The chain's CDR3 is CASRQRLVNTEAFF. The DNA of the CDR3 is TGTGCCAGCAGACAACGGCTAGTGAACACTGAAGCTTTCTTT.

About this clonotype: A read error may produce the germline difference seen at one junction end. The rearrangement links TRBV11-2 to TRBJ1-1; 7 bases match TRBD1. This CDR3 region has 11 residues. Germline-derived CDR1 and CDR2 are SGHAT and FQNNGV. The CDR3 reads CTSSIPGGAFF. The CDR3, as DNA: TGTACCAGCAGCATCCCAGGGGGAGCTTTCTTT.

This CDR3 reads CSVDGNTGELFF. The CDR3 region has the DNA TGCAGCGTGGACGGGAACACCGGGGAGCTGTTTTTT. This chain joins TRBV29-1 and TRBJ2-2; D remains unclear. There are 12 residues in the CDR3. Germline-derived CDR1 and CDR2 are SQVTM and ANQGSEA. Trimming took 6 bases from V and 1 from J, leaving 6 bases between them.

This clonotype has just a few counts. CDR3 sequence: CASSLMRGDYEQFF. For the CDR3, the DNA is TGTGCCAGCAGTCTCATGCGGGGGGACTATGAGCAGTTCTTC. V is TRBV12-3 or TRBV12-4 and J is TRBJ2-1; TRBD2 matches 8 bases. V was clipped by 5 bases and J by 8 bases; unmatched bases: 8. This CDR3 comprises 14 residues.

Points on this clonotype: A much larger clone lies a single base off, so this may be a read error. The chain couples TRBV4-1 to TRBJ2-3; D possibly uses TRBD1 or TRBD2 (5 bases each). This CDR3 contains 13 residues. Per the germline V gene, CDR1 is MGHRA and CDR2 is YSYEKL. CDR3 sequence: CTSSRDRSDTQYF. In DNA form, the CDR3 reads TGCACCAGCAGCCGGGACCGGTCAGATACGCAGTATTTT.

This clonotype was detected a few times. V gene TRBV7-8 combines with J gene TRBJ1-1, with TRBD1 as a possible D gene (5 bases). This CDR3 has 15 amino acids. Trimming left V 1 base short and J 10 bases short, with 19 bases between. Germline loops: CDR1 SGHVS, CDR2 FQNEAQ. The CDR3 loop reads CASSLELLGPGRAFF. DNA of the CDR3: TGTGCCAGCAGCTTAGAGTTATTGGGGCCGGGAAGAGCTTTCTTT.

To note about this clonotype: At one end the junction does not follow the germline gene, possibly because of a read error. The CDR3 DNA is TGTGTCAGCAGGGGCGAGAGAGATCGCAACGAGCAGTACTTC. Protein sequence: CVSRGERDRNEQYF. The V gene is TRBV6-2 or TRBV6-3, the J gene TRBJ2-7; possibly TRBD1 for D (6 bases). Germline values: CDR1 MNHEY, CDR2 SVGEGT. This CDR3 has 14 amino acids.

Of note for this clonotype: One junction end disagrees with the germline gene, perhaps due to a read error. This CDR3 reads CASSTDTGEPFF. CDR3 DNA: TGTGCCAGCAGCACGGACACCGGGGAGCCGTTTTTT. The chain couples TRBV5-4 to TRBJ2-2; possibly TRBD1 or TRBD2 for D (5 bases each). This CDR3 comprises 12 residues. CDR1 and CDR2 (germline): SGHNT, YYREEE (reference sequence). The full variable domain, completed using reference TRBV5-4 and TRBJ2-2, is ETGVTQSPTHLIKTRGQQVTLRCSSQSGHNTVSWYQQALGQGPQFIFQYYREEENGRGNFPPRFSGLQFPNYSSELNVNALELDDSALYLCASSTDTGEPFFGEGSRLTVL.

With respect to this clonotype: The germline gene is not matched at one end of the junction; a read error may be the cause. The chain recombines TRBV11-2 with TRBJ2-1, with D hard to call. Per the germline V gene, CDR1 is SGHAT and CDR2 is FQNNGV. The CDR3 is made up of 13 amino acids. CDR3 amino acids: CGSSLERNNEQFF. In DNA, the CDR3 is TGTGGCAGCAGCTTAGAAAGGAACAATGAACAGTTCTTC.

This clonotype was recorded at least ten times. This chain links TRBV12-3 or TRBV12-4 with TRBJ2-2; D is possibly TRBD2 (5 bases). Trimming took 8 bases from V and 7 from J, leaving 23 bases between them. This CDR3 contains 16 residues. The DNA for the CDR3 is TGTGCCAGCGGCTATCTCGGGAAGGGTCACGACGGGGAGCTGTTTTTT. Translation gives CASGYLGKGHDGELFF.

As concerns this clonotype: A clone one base away is much larger, so this may be a read error. V and J are TRBV6-5 and TRBJ2-5, with a tentative D call TRBD1 (6 bases). CDR3 length equals 13 residues. The germline V gene has CDR1 MNHEY and CDR2 SVGAGI. The CDR3 here is CASSGSGEEAQYF. CDR3 DNA sequence: TGTGCCAGCAGTGGTTCAGGGGAAGAGGCCCAGTACTTC.

The chain links TRBV7-9 to TRBJ2-5; D gene uncertain. The germline V and J ends were trimmed by 5 bases and 3 bases, with 7 bases remaining between them. The CDR3 is 12 residues long. Germline V gene data show CDR1 as SEHNR and CDR2 as FQNEAQ (reference sequence). CDR3 amino acids: CASSETEETQYF. The CDR3 DNA sequence: TGTGCCAGCAGCGAGACGGAAGAGACCCAGTACTTC.

For this clonotype: One end of the junction fails to match germline, which may point to a read error. The chain links TRBV12-3 or TRBV12-4 to TRBJ2-3, with unresolved D. This CDR3 comprises 14 residues. CDR3 residues: CASSLGGLTDTQCF. The CDR3 DNA follows: TGTGCCAGCAGTTTGGGCGGTTTAACAGATACGCAGTGTTTT.